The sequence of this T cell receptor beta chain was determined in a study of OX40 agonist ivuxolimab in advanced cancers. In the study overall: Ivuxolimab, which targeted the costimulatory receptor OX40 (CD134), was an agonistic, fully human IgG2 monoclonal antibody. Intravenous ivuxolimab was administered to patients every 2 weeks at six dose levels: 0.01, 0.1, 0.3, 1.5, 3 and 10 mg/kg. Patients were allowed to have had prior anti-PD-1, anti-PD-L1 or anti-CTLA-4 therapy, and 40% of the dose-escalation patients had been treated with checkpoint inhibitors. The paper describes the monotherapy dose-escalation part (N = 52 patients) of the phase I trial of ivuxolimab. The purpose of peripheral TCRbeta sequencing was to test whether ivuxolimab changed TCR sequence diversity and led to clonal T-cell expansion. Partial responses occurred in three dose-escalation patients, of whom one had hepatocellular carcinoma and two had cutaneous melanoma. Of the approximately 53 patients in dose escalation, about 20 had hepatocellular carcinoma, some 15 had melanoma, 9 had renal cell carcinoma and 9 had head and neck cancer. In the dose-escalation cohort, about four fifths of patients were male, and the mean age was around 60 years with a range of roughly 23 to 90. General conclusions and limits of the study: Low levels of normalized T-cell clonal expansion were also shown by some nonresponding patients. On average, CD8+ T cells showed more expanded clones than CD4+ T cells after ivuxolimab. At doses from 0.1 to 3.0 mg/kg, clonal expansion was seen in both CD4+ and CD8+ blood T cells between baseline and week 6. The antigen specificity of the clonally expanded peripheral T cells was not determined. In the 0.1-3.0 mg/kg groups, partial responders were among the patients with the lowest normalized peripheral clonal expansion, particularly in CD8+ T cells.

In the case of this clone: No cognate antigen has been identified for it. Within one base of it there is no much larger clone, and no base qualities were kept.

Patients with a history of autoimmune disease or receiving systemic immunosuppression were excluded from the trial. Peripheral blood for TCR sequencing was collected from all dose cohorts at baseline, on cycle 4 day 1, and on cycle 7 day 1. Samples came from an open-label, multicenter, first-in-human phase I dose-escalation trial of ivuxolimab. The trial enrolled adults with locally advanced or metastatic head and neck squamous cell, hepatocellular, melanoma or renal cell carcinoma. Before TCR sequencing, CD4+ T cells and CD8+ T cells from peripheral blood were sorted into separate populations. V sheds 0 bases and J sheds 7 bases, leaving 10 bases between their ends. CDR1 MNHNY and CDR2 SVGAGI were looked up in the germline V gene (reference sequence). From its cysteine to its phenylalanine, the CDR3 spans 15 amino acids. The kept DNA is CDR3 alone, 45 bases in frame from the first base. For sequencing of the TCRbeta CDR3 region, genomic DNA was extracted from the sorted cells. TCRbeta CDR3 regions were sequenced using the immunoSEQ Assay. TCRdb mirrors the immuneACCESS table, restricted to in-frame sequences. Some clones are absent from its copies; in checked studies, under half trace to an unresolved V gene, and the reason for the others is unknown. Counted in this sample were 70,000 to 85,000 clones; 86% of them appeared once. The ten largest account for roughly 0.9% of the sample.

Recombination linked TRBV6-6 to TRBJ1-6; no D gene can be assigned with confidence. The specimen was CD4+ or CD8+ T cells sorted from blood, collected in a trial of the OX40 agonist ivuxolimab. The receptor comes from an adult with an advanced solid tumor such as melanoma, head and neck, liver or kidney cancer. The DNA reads TGTGCCAGCAGTTACTCGAAGGCAGACAATTCACCCCTCCACTTT. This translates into CASSYSKADNSPLHF.